What follows are 29 T cell receptor beta chains derived from one specimen sequenced in a study of PD-L1 blockade in urothelial cancer. The assay was immunoSEQ multiplex PCR, and TCRdb's table has in-frame clones only and misses some. The sample has around 110,000 clones, 75% to 95% seen once; the top ten hold less than 5%. Time point: peripheral blood 6 weeks after treatment start. This specimen consisted of PBMCs, obtained around atezolizumab (anti-PD-L1) treatment. All receptors derive from a man in his sixties with urothelial cancer.

The chain carries TRBV6-5 and TRBJ1-4; 10 bases line up with TRBD1. V gave up 5 bases and J gave up 9 bases; unmatched junction bases: 9. CDR1 and CDR2 (germline): MNHEY, SVGAGI. The CDR3 contains 15 residues. The CDR3 bases are TGTGCCAGCAGTGGCCGGGACAGGGGCCTCCAAAAACTGTTTTTT. Translated: CASSGRDRGLQKLFF.

The genes are TRBV28 and TRBJ2-1, with 11 bases matching TRBD2. Germline V CDR1 and CDR2: MDHEN, SYDVKM. The length of the CDR3 is 15 residues. V gave up 3 bases and J gave up 8 bases; unmatched junction bases: 6. The CDR3 region is CASSFLAGGLHEQFF. The DNA for the CDR3 is TGTGCCAGCAGTTTTCTAGCGGGAGGTTTACATGAGCAGTTCTTC.

The chain links TRBV2 to TRBJ2-5, with 11 bases that match TRBD1. This CDR3 comprises 16 residues. The germline V gene encodes CDR1 SNHLY and CDR2 FYNNEI. V trimming: 4 bases; J trimming: 9 bases; junction bases outside the gene matches: 13. The CDR3 nucleotides read TGTGCCAGCAGTGGGGAGACTATGGGACAGGGGGGGGCCCAGTACTTC. The encoded protein is CASSGETMGQGGAQYF.

This clone was observed a single time. The chain is built from TRBV10-3 and TRBJ2-7; no firm D call. Trimming took off 3 bases at V and 8 bases at J, with 8 bases between the two ends. Germline V lookup: CDR1 ENHRY, CDR2 SYGVKD. This CDR3 is 11 amino acids long. Written as DNA, the CDR3 is TGTGCCATCAGTGAATTAGACAAGCAGTACTTC. Encoded protein: CAISELDKQYF.

The sample holds one count of this clone. The chain joins TRBV19 to TRBJ2-2, with 9 bases lining up with TRBD2. CDR1 LNHDA and CDR2 SQIVND come from the germline V gene (reference sequence). The V gene end was trimmed by 6 bases and the J gene end by 5 bases; junction bases not matched to a gene: 13. The CDR3 length is 17 residues. The CDR3 spells CASSHWRGGRGTGELFF. CDR3 DNA sequence: TGTGCCAGTAGCCACTGGCGGGGGGGCCGAGGGACCGGGGAGCTGTTTTTT.

The rearrangement joins TRBV4-3 to TRBJ1-2, with 9 bases matching TRBD1. Germline loops: CDR1 LGHNA, CDR2 YSLEER. V shed 3 bases and J 8 bases; nucleotides not matched to a gene: 10. CDR3 size: 15 residues. CDR3 nucleotides: TGCGCCAGCAGCCACCAGACCGGGACAGGGCGGGGCTACACCTTC. Amino acids: CASSHQTGTGRGYTF.

The CDR3 sequence: CASSQAGTGVRNEQFF. For the CDR3, the DNA is TGTGCCAGCAGCCAAGCCGGGACAGGGGTTCGGAATGAGCAGTTCTTC. The rearrangement joins TRBV7-2 to TRBJ2-1, with 10 bases identical to TRBD1. After removal of 5 bases from V and 7 bases from J, the junction contained 11 bases not matched to a gene. Germline lookup yields CDR1 SGHTA and CDR2 FQGNSA. This CDR3 region has 16 residues.

Worth noting for this clone: The sample carries other DNA sequences with the same CDR3. This sequence joins TRBV4-2 and TRBJ1-1, with 9 bases lining up with TRBD1. The junction had 7 bases not matched to a gene; V was cut back by 6 bases and J by 5 bases. Germline CDR1 is LGHNA and CDR2 is YNFKEQ. CDR3 length equals 14 residues. CDR3 loop: CASSPGTGNTEAFF. CDR3 bases: TGTGCCAGCAGTCCCGGGACAGGGAATACTGAAGCTTTCTTT.

This clone has just one count. The J gene is TRBJ2-2, the V gene TRBV7-2; 8 bases align to TRBD2. Germline values: CDR1 SGHTA, CDR2 FQGNSA. The CDR3 is 19 amino acids. Trimming cost V 5 bases and J 5 bases; bases outside gene matches: 19. Here the CDR3 reads CASSVVPGLGGSLTGELFF. The DNA for the CDR3 is TGTGCCAGCAGCGTGGTCCCGGGACTAGGAGGTTCTTTGACCGGGGAGCTGTTTTTT. The full variable domain, rest sourced from reference TRBV7-2 and TRBJ2-2, is GAGVSQSPSNKVTEKGKDVELRCDPISGHTALYWYRQSLGQGLEFLIYFQGNSAPDKSGLPSDRFSAERTGGSVSTLTIQRTQQEDSAVYLCASSVVPGLGGSLTGELFFGEGSRLTVL.

This chain uses TRBV29-1 with TRBJ2-7; perhaps TRBD2 as D (5 bases). The V end lost 3 bases, the J end lost 2 bases, and 14 bases lay between the germline ends. Germline CDR1 is SQVTM and CDR2 is ANQGSEA. The CDR3 runs to 14 residues. As DNA, the CDR3 is TGCAGCGTTGAGTTCGGGGTGAAGCCCTACGAGCAGTACTTC. Its translation is CSVEFGVKPYEQYF.

The chain combines TRBV7-2 with TRBJ2-1; TRBD1 might be the D (6 bases). Per germline, CDR1 SGHTA and CDR2 FQGNSA. The CDR3 has 17 amino acids. Trimming cost V 5 bases and J 0 bases, with 17 bases left between them. CDR3 protein: CASSLAQGGTSYNEQFF. Written as DNA, the CDR3 is TGTGCCAGCAGCCTGGCACAGGGTGGGACCTCCTACAATGAGCAGTTCTTC.

The V call is TRBV7-2, the J call TRBJ2-7; a possible D gene is TRBD2 (6 bases). Germline V gives CDR1 SGHTA, CDR2 FQGNSA. The V gene lost 0 bases and the J gene lost 3 bases, with 12 bases spanning the gap. The CDR3 loop spans 15 amino acids. The CDR3 loop reads CASSLALGGIYEQYF. The CDR3 DNA follows: TGTGCCAGCAGCTTAGCGTTGGGGGGTATCTACGAGCAGTACTTC.

The J gene is TRBJ1-2, the V gene TRBV14; a weak D match, TRBD1 (6 bases). The CDR3 is 12 amino acids. Germline lookup yields CDR1 SGHDN and CDR2 FVKESK. The germline V and J ends were trimmed by 2 bases and 6 bases, with 7 bases remaining between them. The CDR3 protein is CASSQWTDGYTF. CDR3 coding DNA: TGTGCCAGCAGCCAATGGACAGATGGCTACACCTTC.

J is TRBJ1-1 and V is TRBV18; the D gene is possibly TRBD1 (5 bases). This CDR3 has 13 amino acids. V dropped 5 bases and J dropped 4 bases, with 11 bases sitting between them. The V gene's germline CDR1 is KGHSH and CDR2 LQKENI. The CDR3 DNA reads TGTGCCAGCTCAACAGACAGTTCCACTGAAGCTTTCTTT. Its translation is CASSTDSSTEAFF.

This clone was counted once. This chain connects TRBV4-3 to TRBJ1-5; D remains ambiguous. The CDR3 has 13 residues. Trimming cost V 6 bases and J 5 bases, with 11 bases left between them. CDR1 is LGHNA and CDR2 is YSLEER in the germline V gene. CDR3 DNA: TGCGCCAGCAGTTCGGACTCGGATCAGCCCCAGCATTTT. The encoded protein is CASSSDSDQPQHF.

The chain recombines TRBV2 with TRBJ2-2, with D possibly matching TRBD1 (6 bases). The CDR3 sequence is 16 residues long. V was clipped by 6 bases and J by 7 bases, with 21 bases between them. Germline V gene data show CDR1 as SNHLY and CDR2 as FYNNEI. Here the CDR3 reads CASRYRVRRSHGELFF. In nucleotides, the CDR3 is TGTGCCAGCAGGTACAGGGTCCGACGGTCTCACGGGGAGCTGTTTTTT.

This chain joins TRBV5-6 and TRBJ2-3; 11 positions match TRBD2. This CDR3 comprises 16 residues. With 1 base clipped from V and 3 bases from J, the junction kept 4 bases outside the gene matches. The germline gives CDR1 SGHDT, CDR2 YYEEEE. The CDR3 loop reads CASSLTTSGGTDTQYF. In DNA form, the CDR3 reads TGTGCCAGCAGCTTGACAACTAGCGGGGGTACAGATACGCAGTATTTT.

The chain links TRBV5-6 to TRBJ2-5; 10 nucleotides align to TRBD1. The CDR3 has 14 residues. Losses at the gene ends were 4 bases for V and 5 bases for J; bases not matched to a gene: 5. Germline V gene lookup returns CDR1 SGHDT and CDR2 YYEEEE. CDR3 nucleotides: TGTGCCAGCAGCCACGGGACAGGGGTTGAGACCCAGTACTTC. Translation: CASSHGTGVETQYF.

The chain uses TRBV6-5 and TRBJ2-3, with a possible D match to TRBD1 (5 bases). Germline V gene lookup returns CDR1 MNHEY and CDR2 SVGAGI. Trimming stripped 7 bases from V and 0 bases from J, with 11 bases between. The CDR3 spans 14 residues. For the CDR3, the DNA is TGTGCCAGCACCTACGACAGAAGCACAGATACGCAGTATTTT. Protein product: CASTYDRSTDTQYF.

The sample holds one count of this clone. This chain connects TRBV28 to TRBJ1-5; D unclear. The CDR3 loop spans 12 amino acids. In germline, CDR1 is MDHEN, CDR2 SYDVKM. The V end was cut by 1 base, the J end by 11 bases, with 9 bases between. In DNA, the CDR3 is TGTGCCAGCAGTTTATATGAAGGAGCCCAGCATTTT. This encodes CASSLYEGAQHF.

This chain links TRBV23-1 with TRBJ2-5, with a possible D match to TRBD2 (6 bases). TRBV23-1 is sorted into the ORF group, with uncertain function. CDR3 length: 18 residues. V was trimmed by 4 bases and J by 0 bases, leaving 21 bases between them. The CDR3 DNA sequence: TGCGCCAGCAGTCGTGGAACGGACTGGACTAAGTACCAAGAGACCCAGTACTTC. This gives the protein CASSRGTDWTKYQETQYF.

This chain joins TRBV11-1 and TRBJ2-7; D uncertain. CDR1 is SGHAT, CDR2 FQDESV, per germline (reference sequence). CDR3 length: 13 amino acids. Trimming took 5 bases from V and 5 from J, leaving 13 bases between them. Written as DNA, the CDR3 is TGTGCCAGCAGCGCTAACAGCTGGGACGAGCAGTACTTC. It codes for CASSANSWDEQYF.

The gene calls are TRBV5-4 and TRBJ2-7; D gene unclear. Trimming removed 0 bases at V and 2 bases at J, with 6 bases between. Looked up from germline, CDR1 is SGHNT and CDR2 is YYREEE (reference sequence). The CDR3 sequence is 13 residues long. CDR3 sequence (DNA): TGTGCCAGCAGCTTGGGCAGAACCTACGAGCAGTACTTC. This codes for CASSLGRTYEQYF.

CDR3 region: CASSSRQGGEQFF. The CDR3 DNA reads TGTGCCAGCAGCTCCCGACAGGGGGGCGAGCAGTTCTTC. The gene calls are TRBV7-9 and TRBJ2-1; the match to TRBD1 covers 9 bases. Germline trimming cut 4 bases from V and 10 bases from J; bases unmatched to any gene: 5. The CDR3 sequence is 13 residues long. CDR1 and CDR2 (germline): SEHNR, FQNEAQ (reference sequence).

The chain couples TRBV2 to TRBJ2-3; a weak D match, TRBD1 (6 bases). The V gene's germline CDR1 is SNHLY and CDR2 FYNNEI. The CDR3 is 13 residues long. V lost 5 bases and J 6 bases, leaving 12 bases between the germline ends. This CDR3 is CASSWGLMDTQYF. The CDR3 bases are TGTGCCAGCAGTTGGGGGCTAATGGATACGCAGTATTTT.

V is TRBV6-5 and J is TRBJ1-4; no clear D gene. The CDR3 contains 15 residues. V lost 0 bases, J lost 6 bases, and 11 bases lay in between. Germline lookup yields CDR1 MNHEY and CDR2 SVGAGI. CDR3 in amino acids: CASSYSRRYYEKLFF. CDR3 in DNA: TGTGCCAGCAGTTACTCGAGGCGCTACTATGAAAAACTGTTTTTT.

This sequence joins TRBV7-2 and TRBJ2-1; TRBD2 is a possible D gene (5 bases). The CDR3 totals 17 residues. Trimming took 1 base from V and 3 from J, leaving 16 bases between them. Per germline, CDR1 SGHTA and CDR2 FQGNSA. The CDR3 nucleotides read TGTGCCAGCAGCTTAGATCTAGCTCGCCCCTACTACAATGAGCAGTTCTTC. This translates into CASSLDLARPYYNEQFF.

In its sample, this clone is large. The chain employs TRBV4-2 and TRBJ2-7; 11 positions agree with TRBD2. Germline CDR1 is LGHNA and CDR2 is YNFKEQ. The CDR3 totals 16 residues. The V segment lost 0 bases and the J segment 1 base; nucleotides outside the gene matches: 2. The CDR3 spells CASSQEASGGSYEQYF. The CDR3 DNA is TGTGCCAGCAGCCAAGAGGCTAGCGGGGGGTCCTACGAGCAGTACTTC.

V and J are TRBV19 and TRBJ2-7; TRBD2 aligns across 7 bases. The CDR3 is 14 residues long. From germline, CDR1 is LNHDA and CDR2 SQIVND (reference sequence). Trimming cost V 8 bases and J 1 base; bases outside gene matches: 8. CDR3: CASRRLASSYEQYF. Here the CDR3 DNA reads TGTGCCAGTCGAAGACTAGCTTCGTCCTACGAGCAGTACTTC.